The source of this TCR beta chain is a study of blood T cell repertoires in COVID-19. Study at large: Samples of COVID-19 (acute and convalescent) were obtained from the United States, Italy and Spain.

Original methodology: Nucleated cell number was recorded as an estimate derived from reference gene primer amplification. Libraries were prepared by immunoSEQ multiplex PCR; TCRdb keeps only in-frame clonotypes and omits some of them. V and J calls and clone size are copied from that table; D and trimming were computed from the DNA. The top ten hold about an eighth of the sample, which has some 300,000 clones, around nine tenths seen once. The Seattle patients, enrolled during active infection, were followed longitudinally. This CDR3 has 14 amino acids. Germline V gene sequence: CDR1 SEHNR, CDR2 FQNEAQ (reference sequence). The J segment lost 2 bases and the V segment lost 5 bases, leaving 5 bases of the junction unmatched.

The sequence was collected from a woman aged 70-85 years with COVID-19, enrolled during active disease. The chain recombines TRBV7-9 with TRBJ2-5, with 7 bases aligning to TRBD2. Sequencing input: peripheral blood. CDR3 in amino acids: CASSLTGGQETQYF. As DNA, the CDR3 is TGTGCCAGCAGCCTAACGGGGGGACAAGAGACCCAGTACTTC.